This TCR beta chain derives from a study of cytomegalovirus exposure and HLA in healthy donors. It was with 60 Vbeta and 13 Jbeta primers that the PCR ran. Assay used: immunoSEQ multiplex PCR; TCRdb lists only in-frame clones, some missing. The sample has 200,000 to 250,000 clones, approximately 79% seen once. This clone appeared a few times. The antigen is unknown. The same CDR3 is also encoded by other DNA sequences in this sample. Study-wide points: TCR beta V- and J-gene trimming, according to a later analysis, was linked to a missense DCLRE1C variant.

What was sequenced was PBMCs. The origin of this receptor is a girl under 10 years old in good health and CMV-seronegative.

CDR3 amino acids: CASSLGGQPQHF. CDR3 DNA sequence: TGTGCCAGCAGCTTAGGAGGTCAGCCCCAGCATTTT. The chain has TRBV7-9 and TRBJ1-5; D remains ambiguous. The CDR3 contains 12 residues. Germline lookup yields CDR1 SEHNR and CDR2 FQNEAQ (reference sequence). V lost 1 base, J lost 6 bases, and 4 bases lay in between.